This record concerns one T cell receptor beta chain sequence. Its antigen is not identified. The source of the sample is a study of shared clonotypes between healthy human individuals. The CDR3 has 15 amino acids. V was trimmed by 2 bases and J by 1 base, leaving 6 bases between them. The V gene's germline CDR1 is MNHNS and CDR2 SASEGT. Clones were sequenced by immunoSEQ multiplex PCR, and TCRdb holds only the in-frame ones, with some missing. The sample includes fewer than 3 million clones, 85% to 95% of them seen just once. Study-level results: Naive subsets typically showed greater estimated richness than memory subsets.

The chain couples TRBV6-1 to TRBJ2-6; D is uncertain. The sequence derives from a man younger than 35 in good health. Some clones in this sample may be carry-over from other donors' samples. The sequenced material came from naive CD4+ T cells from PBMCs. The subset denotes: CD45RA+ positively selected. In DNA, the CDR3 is TGTGCCAGCAGTGAAAGGTGGTCTGGGGCCAACGTCCTGACTTTC. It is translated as CASSERWSGANVLTF.